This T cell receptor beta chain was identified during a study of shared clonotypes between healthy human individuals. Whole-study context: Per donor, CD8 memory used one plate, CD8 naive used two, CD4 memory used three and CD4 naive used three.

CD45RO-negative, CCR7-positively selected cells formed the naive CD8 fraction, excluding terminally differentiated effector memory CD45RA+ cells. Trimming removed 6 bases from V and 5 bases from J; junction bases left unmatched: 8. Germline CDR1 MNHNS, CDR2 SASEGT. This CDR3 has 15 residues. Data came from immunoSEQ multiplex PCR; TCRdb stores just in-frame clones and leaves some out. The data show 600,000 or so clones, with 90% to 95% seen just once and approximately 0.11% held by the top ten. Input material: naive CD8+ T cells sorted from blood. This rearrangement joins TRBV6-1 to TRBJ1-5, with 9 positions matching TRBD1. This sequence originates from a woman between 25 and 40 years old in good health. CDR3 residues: CASSLRDREDQPQHF. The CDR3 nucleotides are TGTGCCAGCAGCCTACGGGACAGGGAGGATCAGCCCCAGCATTTT.